This TCR beta chain emerged from a study of regulatory T cells in long-lasting Graves disease. On the study more broadly: Newly diagnosed Graves' patients had taken antithyroid drugs under 3 months.

This clonotype has at least ten counts. To make TCR beta libraries, researchers used iRepertoire HTBI primers and Arm-PCR of CDR3 regions. TCRdb ran MiXCR on the multiplex PCR reads and lists one entry per CDR3 protein. This table holds roughly 610,000 distinct CDR3 sequences, about 16% found once. The time point is: newly diagnosed GD, antithyroid drugs for less than 3 months. Extracted PBMC RNA gave rise to the TCR library. Germline assignment: CDR1 SGHAT and CDR2 FQNNGV. The germline V and J ends were trimmed by 5 bases and 7 bases, with 24 bases remaining between them. This CDR3 is 16 amino acids long. A further study also used this sample, focusing on T cells in Graves' hyperthyroidism and ophthalmopathy. This second report adds: The HTBI set primed first-round TCR CDR3 RT-PCR.

V usage is TRBV11-2 and J usage is TRBJ2-7; a possible D gene is TRBD1 (9 bases). This specimen was peripheral blood mononuclear cells (PBMCs), taken at new diagnosis, from a patient treated with antithyroid drugs. The clonotype originates from a young woman with Graves disease. In DNA, the CDR3 is TGTGCCAGCAGCCACGGGACAGGGCGAGCGGGAGTTGAGCAGTACTTC. As protein: CASSHGTGRAGVEQYF. Supplemented by reference TRBV11-2 and TRBJ2-7, the full variable domain reads EAGVAQSPRYKIIEKRQSVAFWCNPISGHATLYWYQQILGQGPKLLIQFQNNGVVDDSQLPKDRFSAERLKGVDSTLKIQPAKLEDSAVYLCASSHGTGRAGVEQYFGPGTRLTVT.